This TCR beta chain was sequenced in a study of cytomegalovirus exposure and HLA in healthy donors (dated by TCRdb to 2016 to 2017). About the investigation overall: According to an earlier analysis of around 600 of the donors, some 180 million T cells yielded roughly 100 million unique TCR beta sequences and more than 250 Gb of sequence data. High-throughput TCR immunosequencing, statistical association of individual TCRs with disease status, and machine learning were combined to predict cytomegalovirus infection status. Genome-wide SNP genotypes for about 65% of the 666 donors were used in a later genetic analysis, which treated that subset as a discovery cohort. A separate validation cohort of roughly 120 different subjects was used in addition to the approximately 700-subject first cohort. On average, approximately 250,000 unique TCR beta nucleotide sequences were sequenced per donor among 398 genotyped donors of the cohort, with roughly 20% of those sequences being non-productive. All discovery cohort repertoires had been generated using a single sequencing platform. An early release covering approximately 600 HLA-typed donors comprised approximately 290 gigabases of sequencing data and around 86 million unique TCR sequences. About 5 DR-DQ haplotypes were handled as single units for association and clustering, since linkage in the cohort was strong. In an earlier analysis of a few hundred of the donors, high-throughput TCR beta sequencing was used to judge whether each TCR beta V gene segment behaved as functional or pseudogenic. Donor age, sex, ethnicity and CMV serostatus were compiled together with the repertoire data. HLA typing included class I and class II loci at four-digit resolution. Rather than using new phenotypic data, the later analysis identified candidate immune exposures from TCR beta sequences and from how often those sequences occurred across donors. The number of typed donors differed by locus: roughly 620-640 for A, B, C, DRB1 and DQB1; 522 for DQA1; around 610 for DPA1; and about 450 for DPB1. A later analysis re-examined previously published TCR beta repertoires from roughly 650 donors and added high-resolution HLA genotyping to investigate patterns of TCR occurrence. The study aimed to test whether cataloging public T cell receptors could reveal signatures of past pathogen exposure. The study used immunosequencing to profile the T cell repertoires of some 600 subjects and linked those repertoires to cytomegalovirus serostatus. Of the 350 to 450 genotyped donors, 65% to 90% fell in the genetic ancestry cluster associated with self-reported Caucasian donors. The research as a whole found: Only TCR beta chains were sequenced in this cohort, and the absence of alpha or paired-chain data limited detectable features. Some IMGT-functional V segments, including TRBV6-2 and TRBV6-3, could not be distinguished by the 87-base-pair reads and were therefore excluded. According to a later analysis, parvovirus B19, influenza, CMV and Epstein-Barr virus appeared linked to several top co-occurrence clusters. In vitro tests confirmed that a few of the cytomegalovirus-associated TCR beta chains recognize cytomegalovirus antigens. Specific HLA alleles were associated with 15,000 to 20,000 TCR beta sequences at a false discovery rate of 0.05 in a later analysis. In a later genetic analysis, a missense DCLRE1C variant was associated with V-gene and J-gene trimming of TCR beta chains, and the association was replicated in an independent cohort. The classifier was reported to diagnose cytomegalovirus status with high specificity and sensitivity in both the original and validation cohorts. An earlier analysis of some 560 of the donors showed that most TCR beta V segments appeared in productive rearrangements either about 90% or about 30% of the time, which broadly matched IMGT annotations. According to a later analysis, most CMV-associated TCR beta chains appeared to be HLA-restricted, and the HLA associations seemed to be driven largely by CMV exposure. Because HLA typing was unavailable for some donors at each locus, only the typed subset was used in association tests. Linkage disequilibrium might explain the correlated functional status among segregating V segments, but an unknown experimental factor could not be excluded. According to a later analysis, TCR association rates differed among HLA loci, with DRB1 alleles showing the most associated TCRs and HLA-C alleles showing the fewest. Because counts were too low, seventeen rarely observed V segments, including chromosome 9 orphons, were excluded from the earlier analysis of a few hundred of the donors. It was suggested by the authors that the approach could potentially be generalized to other disease states and immunological phenotypes. A further reported finding was that TCR beta sequences accurately predicted the HLA-A and HLA-B alleles for most subjects in the first cohort. In a later analysis, HLA-associated TCR beta chains showed more clonal expansion and lower generation probabilities than non-associated chains that were equally common. In a later genetic analysis, fewer N-insertions in productive TCRs were reported among donors in an Asian-associated ancestry cluster than the roughly 700-donor mean. Assigning TCR associations to individual alleles was difficult when HLA alleles, especially DR and DQ, strongly co-occurred. CMV serostatus was the only immune exposure information available for the cohort. While some public TCRs were present in many individuals, most TCR sequences turned up only very rarely across donors. The presence/absence analyses assumed that sequencing depth was roughly uniform across donors, and that assumption may not be true. A cluster of highly shared sequence variants was judged likely to represent a technical artifact of the sequencing pipeline. A total of around 150 TCR beta chains were listed by the study as associated with cytomegalovirus.

On this clone itself: Its antigen is still unknown. The sample holds no much larger clone one base away, and base qualities are not on file.

The cohort was made up of hundreds of healthy bone marrow donors. Cohort members were all nominally healthy when sampled, although unrecorded immune exposures were likely present. The donor was CMV seronegative and was included in the group of under 450 seronegative cohort members. Each donor provided a peripheral blood sample, and peripheral blood mononuclear cells were used for TCR beta sequencing. Genomic DNA extraction from the blood cell samples was performed with the Qiagen DNeasy Blood Extraction Kit. V is reduced by 3 bases and J by 3 bases, leaving a spacing of 12 bases between them. The CDR1 and CDR2 encoded by the germline V gene are SGHNT and YENEEA. The CDR3 numbers 14 residues from cysteine through phenylalanine. Kept here is only the CDR3 DNA, which spans 42 bases and is read in frame from base 1. Libraries came from the immunoSEQ multiplex PCR assay. A mixture of 60 forward primers for TCR Vbeta segments and 13 reverse primers for TCR Jbeta segments was used in the multiplex PCR. The CDR3 region of rearranged TCR beta genes was amplified from genomic DNA by a multiplex PCR assay. The amplified TCR beta libraries were sequenced on the Illumina HiSeq System as 87-base-pair reads. Processing in the source paper ran as follows. A later analysis tallied roughly 76 million unique TCR beta chains across the 666 repertoires, and around 10 million of those chains were shared by two or more donors. Raw reads were error-corrected and collapsed into unique sequences with a nearest-neighbor algorithm that merged closely related sequences to remove PCR and sequencing errors. To assign V, D and J gene segments, CDR3 sequences were aligned to IMGT reference sequences. For a sequence to be retained, a match of at least six nucleotides was required to both a V gene segment and a J gene segment. Rearrangements were classified as productive when the CDR3 lacked stop codons and remained in frame with V and J, and all other rearrangements were classified as non-productive. Following IMGT convention, CDR3 was defined as the stretch from the second conserved V-encoded cysteine up to the conserved J-encoded phenylalanine. The earlier analysis of 587 of the donors excluded any sequence lacking an unambiguous match to a single V gene segment. In an earlier analysis of approximately 500 of the donors, a V segment was called functional when productive rearrangements were above 56.7%, and segregating when the standard deviation between donors exceeded 5%. A statistical classification framework was developed to diagnose cytomegalovirus status using the catalog of TCR beta chain sequences. In a later analysis, TCR nucleotide sequences were compared against IMGT/GENE-DB human TR gene sequences so that V and J genes could be assigned. A later analysis assigned CDR3 sequences and most-parsimonious VDJ recombination scenarios with the TCRdist pipeline. A later analysis defined each TCR beta chain by its CDR3 amino acid sequence plus V-gene family, and excluded reads lacking a unique V-gene family. A later analysis removed several hundred highly shared, low-generation-probability nucleotide sequences to deal with suspected cross-contamination and a sequencing artifact. A later analysis calculated a clonal expansion index for each public chain from normalized within-repertoire ranks of inferred template counts. Generation probabilities in a later analysis came from a VDJ recombination model fitted to out-of-frame rearrangements, and those results were checked against IGoR. In a later analysis, hypergeometric tests were used to score TCR-TCR, TCR-HLA and TCR-CMV co-occurrence, with a repertoire-size bias correction applied to TCR pairs. In a later analysis, false discovery rates were estimated by permuting HLA or CMV assignments 20 times. In a later analysis, co-occurring TCRs were grouped using DBSCAN, and TCRdist sequence similarity was added for clustering within HLA-allele-positive subsets. For co-occurrence clustering, repertoires with fewer than 30,000 or more than 120,000 public chains were excluded, along with roughly 5 repertoires with anomalous nucleotide sharing. In TCRdb, the immuneACCESS table is reduced to in-frame sequences with V and J assigned. These tables do not hold every clone; where another copy was compared, an unresolved V gene accounts for under half, and the others remain unexplained. Clone size and V and J calls were adopted from that table, with D and trimming inferred from the DNA. In all, the sample holds 150,000 to 200,000 clones, and 75% to 85% of those were seen once. The ten largest clones add up to roughly 1.4% of the sample.

Material for sequencing was PBMCs. The chain is encoded by TRBV11-3 joined to TRBJ2-7, and possibly TRBD2, on 6 matching bases. The sequence was obtained from a woman in her forties or fifties in good health and CMV-seronegative. The DNA is TGTGCCAGCAGCTTGACAGCGGGCAGCTACGAGCAGTACTTC. This encodes CASSLTAGSYEQYF.